The rows below give T cell receptor beta chains drawn from one sample of a study of response to subunit inactivated influenza vaccine. Each CDR3 protein is one row after TCRdb ran MiXCR on the RT-PCR reads. The top ten hold 2.8% of the sample, which has roughly 500,000 distinct CDR3 sequences, approximately 24% seen once. The same sample was also studied in work on T cells expressing NK-cell markers.

Sequences were derived from CD4+ T cells sorted from PBMCs, sampled 11 to 12 days after vaccination. All receptors come from a man between 45 and 60 years old who received an inactivated influenza vaccine. The CDR3 runs from the conserved cysteine through the conserved F or W. The order of the fields is clone size, V gene, D gene, J gene, CDR3 DNA, CDR3 protein. The D gene is left open where the match is weak. Where a row states a size, it is once, few, many or the class of an expanded clone; other rows omit it.

clone_size: .; v_call: TRBV4-2; d_call: TRBD2; j_call: TRBJ2-2; cdr3_nt: TGTGCCAGCAGCCAATTGGCTAGCGGGGGGTACACCGGGGAGCTGTTTTTT; cdr3_aa: CASSQLASGGYTGELFF
clone_size: .; v_call: TRBV10-3; d_call: .; j_call: TRBJ2-2; cdr3_nt: TGTGCCATCAGGACCGGACAGAACACCGGGGAGCTGTTTTTT; cdr3_aa: CAIRTGQNTGELFF
clone_size: .; v_call: TRBV5-1; d_call: TRBD2; j_call: TRBJ2-5; cdr3_nt: TGCGCCAGCAGCACTGGACTAGCGGGGGCTTCGAACCAAGAGACCCAGTACTTC; cdr3_aa: CASSTGLAGASNQETQYF
clone_size: few; v_call: TRBV29-1; d_call: .; j_call: TRBJ2-5; cdr3_nt: TGCAGCGTTGAAGAGGGAGAGACCCAGTACTTC; cdr3_aa: CSVEEGETQYF
clone_size: .; v_call: TRBV12-3/TRBV12-4; d_call: TRBD1; j_call: TRBJ1-4; cdr3_nt: TGTGCCAGCAGCCCAAGACAGGGGGTGGAAAAACTGTTTTTT; cdr3_aa: CASSPRQGVEKLFF
clone_size: many; v_call: TRBV7-6; d_call: .; j_call: TRBJ2-1; cdr3_nt: TGTGCCAGCAGCTTAGCGGGACCGGGCTCCTACAATGAGCAGTTCTTC; cdr3_aa: CASSLAGPGSYNEQFF
clone_size: .; v_call: TRBV11-2; d_call: TRBD2; j_call: TRBJ2-1; cdr3_nt: TGTGCCAGCAGCACCGGGACTAGCGGGAGCTCCTACAATGAGCAGTTCTTC; cdr3_aa: CASSTGTSGSSYNEQFF
clone_size: .; v_call: TRBV28; d_call: TRBD1; j_call: TRBJ1-3; cdr3_nt: TGTGCCAGCAGTGAGGACGGGACAGCGGGAAACACCATATATTTT; cdr3_aa: CASSEDGTAGNTIYF
clone_size: .; v_call: TRBV18; d_call: .; j_call: TRBJ2-1; cdr3_nt: TGTGCCAGCTCACCACCAGGAACCAATGAGCAGTTCTTC; cdr3_aa: CASSPPGTNEQFF
clone_size: few; v_call: TRBV27; d_call: .; j_call: TRBJ1-1; cdr3_nt: TGTGCCAGCAGTGATCACGGGCAGTGGACTGAAGCTTTCTTT; cdr3_aa: CASSDHGQWTEAFF
clone_size: .; v_call: TRBV20-1; d_call: TRBD2; j_call: TRBJ2-1; cdr3_nt: TGCAGTGCGGCTAGCGGAACAGACCTGGATGAGCAGTTCTTC; cdr3_aa: CSAASGTDLDEQFF
clone_size: many; v_call: TRBV15; d_call: .; j_call: TRBJ1-2; cdr3_nt: TGTGCCACCAGCAGAGGCCATGTCAGTAACTATGGCTACACCTTC; cdr3_aa: CATSRGHVSNYGYTF
clone_size: .; v_call: TRBV20-1; d_call: TRBD1; j_call: TRBJ2-2; cdr3_nt: TGCAGTGCTAACACCGGGACAGGGGTCGGGGAGCTGTCTTTT; cdr3_aa: CSANTGTGVGELSF
clone_size: few; v_call: TRBV20-1; d_call: TRBD2; j_call: TRBJ2-1; cdr3_nt: TGCAGTGCCGGGGGACTAGCGGGGGGCATCCTAGGGAATGAGCAGTTCTTC; cdr3_aa: CSAGGLAGGILGNEQFF